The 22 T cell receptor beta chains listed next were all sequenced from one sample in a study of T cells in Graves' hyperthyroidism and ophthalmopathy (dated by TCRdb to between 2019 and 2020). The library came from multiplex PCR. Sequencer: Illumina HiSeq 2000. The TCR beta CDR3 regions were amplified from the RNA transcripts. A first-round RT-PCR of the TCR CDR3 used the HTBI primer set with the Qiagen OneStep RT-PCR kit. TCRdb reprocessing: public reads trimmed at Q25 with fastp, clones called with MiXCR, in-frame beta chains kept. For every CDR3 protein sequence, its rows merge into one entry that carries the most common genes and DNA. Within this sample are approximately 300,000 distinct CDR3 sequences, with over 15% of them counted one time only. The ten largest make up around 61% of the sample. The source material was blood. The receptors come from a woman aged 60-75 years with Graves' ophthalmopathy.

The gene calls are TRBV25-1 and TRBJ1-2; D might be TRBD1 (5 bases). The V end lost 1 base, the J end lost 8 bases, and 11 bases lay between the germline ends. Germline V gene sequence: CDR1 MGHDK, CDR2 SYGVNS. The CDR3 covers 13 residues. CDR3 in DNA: TGTGCCAGCAGTGAATCGGGGGTGGAAGGCTACACCTTC. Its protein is CASSESGVEGYTF.

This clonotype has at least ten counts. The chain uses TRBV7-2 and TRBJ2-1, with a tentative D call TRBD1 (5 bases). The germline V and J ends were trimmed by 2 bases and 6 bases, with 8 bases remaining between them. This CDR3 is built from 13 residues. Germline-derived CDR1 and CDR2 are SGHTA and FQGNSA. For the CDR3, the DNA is TGTGCCAGCAGCTTAACCAGGGTCAATGAGCAGTTCTTC. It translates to CASSLTRVNEQFF.

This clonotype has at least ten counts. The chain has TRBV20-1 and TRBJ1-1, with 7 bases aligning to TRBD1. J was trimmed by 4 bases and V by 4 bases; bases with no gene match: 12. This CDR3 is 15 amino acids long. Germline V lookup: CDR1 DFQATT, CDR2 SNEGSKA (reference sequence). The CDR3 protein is CSAKRSTGLGTEAFF. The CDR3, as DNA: TGCAGTGCTAAAAGATCGACAGGGTTGGGCACTGAAGCTTTCTTT.

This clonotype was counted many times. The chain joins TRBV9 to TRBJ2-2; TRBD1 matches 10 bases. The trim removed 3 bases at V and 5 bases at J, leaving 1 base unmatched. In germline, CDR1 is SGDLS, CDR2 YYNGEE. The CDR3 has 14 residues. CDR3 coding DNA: TGTGCCAGCAGCGGGACAGGGGGGACCGGGGAGCTGTTTTTT. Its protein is CASSGTGGTGELFF.

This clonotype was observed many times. The CDR3 DNA reads as TGTGCCAGCAGCCAACTGTTGAACACTGAAGCTTTCTTT. The encoded protein is CASSQLLNTEAFF. V gene TRBV11-2 combines with J gene TRBJ1-1; D is uncertain. From germline, CDR1 is SGHAT and CDR2 FQNNGV. The CDR3 consists of 13 residues. V gave up 5 bases and J gave up 0 bases, with 7 bases separating them.

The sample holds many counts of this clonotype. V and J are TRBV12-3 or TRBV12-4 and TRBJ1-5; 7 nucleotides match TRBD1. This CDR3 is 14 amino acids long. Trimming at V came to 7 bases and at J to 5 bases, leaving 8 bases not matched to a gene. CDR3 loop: CASTQGDRYQPQHF. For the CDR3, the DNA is TGTGCCAGCACCCAGGGGGACAGATATCAGCCCCAGCATTTT.

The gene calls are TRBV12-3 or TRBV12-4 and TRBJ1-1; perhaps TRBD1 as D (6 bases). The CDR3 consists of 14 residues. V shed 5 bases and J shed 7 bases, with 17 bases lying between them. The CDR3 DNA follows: TGTGCCAGCAGTGCCGGGACAAAAAGGGGTGAAGCTTTCTTT. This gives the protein CASSAGTKRGEAFF.

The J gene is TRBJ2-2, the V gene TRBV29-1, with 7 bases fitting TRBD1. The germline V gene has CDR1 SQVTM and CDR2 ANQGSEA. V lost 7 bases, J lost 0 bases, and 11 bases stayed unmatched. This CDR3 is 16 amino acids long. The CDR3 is CSAQGTVGTNTGELFF. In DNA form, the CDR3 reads TGCAGCGCGCAGGGGACAGTTGGGACGAACACCGGGGAGCTGTTTTTT.

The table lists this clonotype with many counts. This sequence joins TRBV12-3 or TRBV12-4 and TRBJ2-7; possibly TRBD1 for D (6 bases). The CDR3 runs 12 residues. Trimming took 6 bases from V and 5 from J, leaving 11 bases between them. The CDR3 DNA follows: TGTGCCAGCAGAGCAGGGGAGAACGAGCAGTACTTC. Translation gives CASRAGENEQYF.

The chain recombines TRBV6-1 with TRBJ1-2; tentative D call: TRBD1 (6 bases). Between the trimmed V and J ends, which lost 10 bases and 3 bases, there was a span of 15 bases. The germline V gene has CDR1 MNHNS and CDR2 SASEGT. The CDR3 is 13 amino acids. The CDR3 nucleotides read TGTGCCACTGCCCACAGGGTTTACTATGGCTACACCTTC. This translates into CATAHRVYYGYTF.

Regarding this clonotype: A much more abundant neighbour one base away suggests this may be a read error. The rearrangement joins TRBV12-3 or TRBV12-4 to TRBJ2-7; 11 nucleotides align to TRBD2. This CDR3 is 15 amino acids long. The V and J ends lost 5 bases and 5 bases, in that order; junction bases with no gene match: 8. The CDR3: CASSARTSGRDEQYF. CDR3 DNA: TGTGCCAGCAGTGCTCGGACTAGCGGGCGCGACGAGCAGTACTTC.

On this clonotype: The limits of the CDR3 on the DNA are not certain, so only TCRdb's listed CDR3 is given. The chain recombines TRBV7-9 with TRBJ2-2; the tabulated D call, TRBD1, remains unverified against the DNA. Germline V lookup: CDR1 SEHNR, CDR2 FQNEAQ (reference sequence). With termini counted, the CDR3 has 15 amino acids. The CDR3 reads CASSSRTGQPGSCFF.

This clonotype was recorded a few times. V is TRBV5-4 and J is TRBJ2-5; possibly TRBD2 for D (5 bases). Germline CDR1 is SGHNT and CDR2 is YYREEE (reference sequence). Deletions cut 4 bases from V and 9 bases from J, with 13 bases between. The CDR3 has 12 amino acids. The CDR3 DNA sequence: TGTGCCAGCAGCACAACAGCAGCGGCCCAGTACTTC. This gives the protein CASSTTAAAQYF.

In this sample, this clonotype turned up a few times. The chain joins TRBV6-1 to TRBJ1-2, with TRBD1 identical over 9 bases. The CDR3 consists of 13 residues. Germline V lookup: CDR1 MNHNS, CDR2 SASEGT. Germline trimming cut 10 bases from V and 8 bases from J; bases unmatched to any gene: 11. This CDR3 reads CAIPTGGLGGYTF. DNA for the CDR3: TGTGCCATCCCGACAGGGGGTCTGGGGGGCTACACCTTC.

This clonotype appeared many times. The CDR3 region has the DNA TGTGCCAGCAGTTACTCGTACGAATCCAATGAGCAGTTCTTC. It encodes CASSYSYESNEQFF. V gene TRBV6-6 combines with J gene TRBJ2-1; D is undetermined. The CDR3 is made up of 14 amino acids. With 0 bases removed from V and 6 bases from J, the gap between germline ends came to 9 bases. Germline-derived CDR1 and CDR2 are MNHNY and SVGAGI (reference sequence).

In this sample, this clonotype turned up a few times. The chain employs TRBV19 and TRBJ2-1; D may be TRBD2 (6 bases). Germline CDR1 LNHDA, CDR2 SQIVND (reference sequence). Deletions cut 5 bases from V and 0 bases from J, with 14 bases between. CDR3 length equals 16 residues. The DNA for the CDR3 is TGTGCCAGTAGTTGGAGTAGCGGAAACTCCTACAATGAGCAGTTCTTC. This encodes CASSWSSGNSYNEQFF.

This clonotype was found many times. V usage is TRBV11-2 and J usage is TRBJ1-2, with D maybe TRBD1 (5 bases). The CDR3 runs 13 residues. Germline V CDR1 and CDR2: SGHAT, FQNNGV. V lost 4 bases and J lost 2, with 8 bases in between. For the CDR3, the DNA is TGTGCCAGCAGCTGGGGGGGGAACTATGGCTACACCTTC. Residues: CASSWGGNYGYTF. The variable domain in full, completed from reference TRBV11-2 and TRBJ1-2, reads EAGVAQSPRYKIIEKRQSVAFWCNPISGHATLYWYQQILGQGPKLLIQFQNNGVVDDSQLPKDRFSAERLKGVDSTLKIQPAKLEDSAVYLCASSWGGNYGYTFGSGTRLTVV.

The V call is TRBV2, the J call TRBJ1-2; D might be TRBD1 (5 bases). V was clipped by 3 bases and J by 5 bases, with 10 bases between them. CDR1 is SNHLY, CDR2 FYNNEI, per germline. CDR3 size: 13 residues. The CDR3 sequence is CASSERQLYGYTF. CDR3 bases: TGTGCCAGCAGTGAGCGACAGCTTTATGGCTACACCTTC.

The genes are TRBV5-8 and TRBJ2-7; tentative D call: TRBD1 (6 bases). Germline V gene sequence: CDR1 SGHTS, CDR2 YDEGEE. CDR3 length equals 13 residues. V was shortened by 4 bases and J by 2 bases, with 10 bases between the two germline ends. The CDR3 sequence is CASSRGQPYEQYF. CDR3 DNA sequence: TGTGCCAGCAGCCGCGGACAGCCCTACGAGCAGTACTTC.

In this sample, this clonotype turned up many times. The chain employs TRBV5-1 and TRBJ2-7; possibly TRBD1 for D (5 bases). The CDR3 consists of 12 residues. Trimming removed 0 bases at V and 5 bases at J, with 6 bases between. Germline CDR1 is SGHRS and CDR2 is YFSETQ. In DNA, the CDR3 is TGCGCCAGCAGCTTGGCAGGGAACGAGCAGTACTTC. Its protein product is CASSLAGNEQYF.

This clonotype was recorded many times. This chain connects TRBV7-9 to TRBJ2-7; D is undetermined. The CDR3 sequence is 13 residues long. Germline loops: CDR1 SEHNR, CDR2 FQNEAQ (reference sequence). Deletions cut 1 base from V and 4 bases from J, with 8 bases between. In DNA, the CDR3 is TGTGCCAGCAGCTTAGTGGTTGGTTACGAGCAGTACTTC. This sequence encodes CASSLVVGYEQYF. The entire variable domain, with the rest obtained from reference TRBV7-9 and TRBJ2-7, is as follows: DTGVSQNPRHKITKRGQNVTFRCDPISEHNRLYWYRQTLGQGPEFLTYFQNEAQLEKSRLLSDRFSAERPKGSFSTLEIQRTEQGDSAMYLCASSLVVGYEQYFGPGTRLTVT.

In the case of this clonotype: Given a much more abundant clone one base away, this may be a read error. CDR3 sequence reads: CASSSARDGYTF. In DNA form, the CDR3 reads TGTGCCAGCAGCTCAGCGCGGGACGGCTACACCTTC. This chain links TRBV7-9 with TRBJ1-2, with a tentative D call TRBD1 (5 bases). V lost 4 bases and J 8 bases, leaving 11 bases between the germline ends. Germline assignment: CDR1 SEHNR and CDR2 FQNEAQ (reference sequence). The CDR3 runs to 12 residues.